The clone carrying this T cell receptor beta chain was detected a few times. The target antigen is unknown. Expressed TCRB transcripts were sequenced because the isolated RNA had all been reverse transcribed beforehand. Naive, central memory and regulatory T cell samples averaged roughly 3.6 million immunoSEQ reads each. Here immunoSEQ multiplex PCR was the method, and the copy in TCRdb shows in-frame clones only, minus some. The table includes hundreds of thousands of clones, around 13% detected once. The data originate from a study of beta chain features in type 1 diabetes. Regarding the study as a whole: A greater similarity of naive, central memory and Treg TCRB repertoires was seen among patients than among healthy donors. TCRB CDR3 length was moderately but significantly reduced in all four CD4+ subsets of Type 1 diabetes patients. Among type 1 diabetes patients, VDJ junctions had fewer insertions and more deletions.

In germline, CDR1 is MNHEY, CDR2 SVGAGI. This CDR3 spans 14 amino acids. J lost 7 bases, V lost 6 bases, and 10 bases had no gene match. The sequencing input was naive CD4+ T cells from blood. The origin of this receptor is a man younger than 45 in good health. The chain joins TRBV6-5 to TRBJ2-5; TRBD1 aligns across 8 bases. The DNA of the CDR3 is TGTGCCAGCAGCCCCGCAGGGGGCAGCGGGACCCAGTACTTC. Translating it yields CASSPAGGSGTQYF.